Each of the 20 T cell receptor beta chains below was sequenced from the same sample in a study of cytomegalovirus exposure and HLA in healthy donors. PCR employed 60 Vbeta and 13 Jbeta primers. Measured with immunoSEQ multiplex PCR; TCRdb has only the in-frame clones, and not every one. The table shows over 150,000 clones, with around nine tenths occurring only once. Material for sequencing was PBMCs. The receptors stem from a woman aged 25 to 39 in good health and CMV-seronegative.

V and J are TRBV11-3 and TRBJ2-2, with 8 bases lining up with TRBD1. CDR1 and CDR2 from the germline V gene are SGHNT and YENEEA. V was pared by 4 bases and J by 5 bases, with 3 bases of the junction left unmatched. There are 14 residues in the CDR3. DNA of the CDR3: TGTGCCAGCAGCTCACACAGGGGGACCGGGGAGCTGTTTTTT. Translating gives CASSSHRGTGELFF.

The CDR3 loop is CASSATTGNGGGYTF. CDR3 DNA: TGTGCCAGCAGCGCCACCACAGGGAATGGCGGAGGCTACACCTTC. This sequence joins TRBV9 and TRBJ1-2, with D tentatively TRBD1 (6 bases). The V gene's germline CDR1 is SGDLS and CDR2 YYNGEE. Trimming pared 3 bases from V and 8 bases from J, leaving 20 bases between. This CDR3 region has 15 residues.

The chain employs TRBV29-1 and TRBJ1-1; 7 bases map to TRBD1. CDR3 length: 13 residues. Per germline, CDR1 SQVTM and CDR2 ANQGSEA. V lost 4 bases to trimming and J lost 2 bases; unmatched junction nucleotides: 4. The CDR3 sequence: CSVGQGVNTEAFF. CDR3 coding DNA: TGCAGCGTTGGTCAGGGGGTTAACACTGAAGCTTTCTTT.

The DNA of the CDR3 is TGTGCCAGTCAGAACAGGGGGCGTGCCGGGGAGCTGTTTTTT. It is translated as CASQNRGRAGELFF. The gene calls are TRBV19 and TRBJ2-2, with 9 nucleotides matching TRBD1. This CDR3 is built from 14 residues. Germline lookup yields CDR1 LNHDA and CDR2 SQIVND (reference sequence). J lost 6 bases, V lost 8 bases, and 7 bases had no gene match.

V is TRBV7-8 and J is TRBJ1-1; D may be TRBD1 (6 bases). Trimming shortened V by 3 bases and J by 5 bases, and 19 bases separated the two germline ends. The CDR3 is made up of 16 amino acids. Germline CDR1 and CDR2: SGHVS and FQNEAQ. The CDR3 spells CASSFFSSGVRTEAFF. The CDR3, as DNA: TGTGCCAGCAGCTTTTTTTCGTCAGGGGTACGAACTGAAGCTTTCTTT.

The CDR3 is CASSPPSKADTQYF. CDR3 bases: TGTGCCAGCTCACCACCGAGCAAAGCAGATACGCAGTATTTT. The V gene is TRBV18, the J gene TRBJ2-3; D uncertain. Trimming removed 0 bases at V and 4 bases at J, with 8 bases between. Germline V lookup: CDR1 KGHSH, CDR2 LQKENI. This CDR3 is 14 amino acids long. Together with reference TRBV18 and TRBJ2-3, the CDR3 gives the full variable domain: NAGVMQNPRHLVRRRGQEARLRCSPMKGHSHVYWYRQLPEEGLKFMVYLQKENIIDESGMPKERFSAEFPKEGPSILRIQQVVRGDSAAYFCASSPPSKADTQYFGPGTRLTVL.

A few counts support this clone. The chain is built from TRBV19 and TRBJ2-1; 7 bases agree with TRBD1. This CDR3 has 13 amino acids. Germline lookup yields CDR1 LNHDA and CDR2 SQIVND (reference sequence). V dropped 3 bases and J dropped 6; count of bases not matched to a gene: 2. The CDR3, as DNA: TGTGCCAGTAGTATCCGGGACAGCAATGAGCAGTTCTTC. This gives the protein CASSIRDSNEQFF.

This chain joins TRBV30 and TRBJ2-7; D might be TRBD2 (7 bases). The germline V and J ends were trimmed by 5 bases and 6 bases, with 8 bases remaining between them. The germline CDR1 and CDR2 sequences are GTSNPN and SVGIG (reference sequence). CDR3 length: 10 amino acids. CDR3 in amino acids: CAWGGAEQYF. CDR3 nucleotide sequence: TGTGCCTGGGGGGGGGCCGAGCAGTACTTC.

This clone has only one observation. The chain recombines TRBV19 with TRBJ1-1, with D possibly matching TRBD1 (5 bases). The CDR3 length is 13 residues. CDR1 is LNHDA and CDR2 is SQIVND in the germline V gene (reference sequence). V was shortened by 7 bases and J by 6 bases, with 15 bases between the two germline ends. The CDR3 here is CASTPGFGAEAFF. CDR3 in DNA: TGTGCCAGTACTCCAGGGTTTGGTGCTGAAGCTTTCTTT.

The chain employs TRBV29-1 and TRBJ1-1, with D unresolved. V lost 7 bases and J 5 bases, leaving 8 bases between the germline ends. Per germline, CDR1 SQVTM and CDR2 ANQGSEA. CDR3 length equals 10 residues. DNA for the CDR3: TGCAGCGGGCGGCAGACTGAAGCTTTCTTT. Its translation: CSGRQTEAFF.

The rearrangement joins TRBV10-3 to TRBJ1-3; TRBD1 is a possible D gene (5 bases). The V and J ends lost 7 bases and 0 bases respectively, with 13 bases between them. The germline V gene encodes CDR1 ENHRY and CDR2 SYGVKD. The CDR3 has 15 residues. The CDR3: CAINRDGSSGNTIYF. The CDR3 DNA reads as TGTGCCATCAATCGGGACGGGAGCTCTGGAAACACCATATATTTT.

This chain joins TRBV30 and TRBJ2-3; tentatively, D is TRBD2 (5 bases). Trimming cost V 2 bases and J 1 base, with 13 bases left between them. This CDR3 has 15 amino acids. Germline CDR1 is GTSNPN and CDR2 is SVGIG (reference sequence). This CDR3 is CAWSLGSVGTDTQYF. DNA for the CDR3: TGTGCCTGGAGTTTAGGGAGCGTCGGCACAGATACGCAGTATTTT. Drawing the rest from reference TRBV30 and TRBJ2-3, the complete variable domain is SQTIHQWPATLVQPVGSPLSLECTVEGTSNPNLYWYRQAAGRGLQLLFYSVGIGQISSEVPQNLSASRPQDRQFILSSKKLLLSDSGFYLCAWSLGSVGTDTQYFGPGTRLTVL.

The rearrangement uses TRBV7-9 and TRBJ1-1, with TRBD1 as a possible D gene (5 bases). V was shortened by 4 bases and J by 5 bases, with 11 bases between the two germline ends. This CDR3 is 13 amino acids long. Germline CDR1 reads SEHNR; CDR2 reads FQNEAQ (reference sequence). CDR3: CASSWGKGTEAFF. The CDR3 region has the DNA TGTGCCAGCAGCTGGGGCAAAGGGACTGAAGCTTTCTTT.

The chain carries TRBV11-2 and TRBJ1-1; D is unclear. Germline assignment: CDR1 SGHAT and CDR2 FQNNGV. The germline V and J ends were trimmed by 1 base and 4 bases, with 7 bases remaining between them. The CDR3 is 13 residues long. CDR3: CASSLGAGTEAFF. Here the CDR3 DNA reads TGTGCCAGCAGCTTAGGTGCGGGCACTGAAGCTTTCTTT.

The chain carries TRBV16 and TRBJ1-2; D not certain. There are 15 residues in the CDR3. Trimming pared 4 bases from V and 2 bases from J, leaving 14 bases between. From germline, CDR1 is KGHSY and CDR2 FQNENV. Here the CDR3 reads CASSPWRATNYGYTF. DNA for the CDR3: TGTGCCAGCAGCCCGTGGAGGGCAACCAACTATGGCTACACCTTC.

The CDR3 coding sequence is TGCGCCAGCAGCCTACGACTAGCGGGGGGAGCCAAAAACATTCAGTACTTC. Amino acid sequence: CASSLRLAGGAKNIQYF. This rearrangement joins TRBV5-1 to TRBJ2-4; 13 bases align to TRBD2. Germline V gene sequence: CDR1 SGHRS, CDR2 YFSETQ. The CDR3 is 17 residues long. J lost 0 bases, V lost 4 bases, and 4 bases had no gene match. The full variable domain, with the rest looked up from reference TRBV5-1 and TRBJ2-4, is KAGVTQTPRYLIKTRGQQVTLSCSPISGHRSVSWYQQTPGQGLQFLFEYFSETQRNKGNFPGRFSGRQFSNSRSEMNVSTLELGDSALYLCASSLRLAGGAKNIQYFGAGTRLSVL.

Only one count was recorded for this clone. This sequence joins TRBV4-1 and TRBJ1-2; D call uncertain. The CDR3 length is 15 residues. CDR1 is MGHRA and CDR2 is YSYEKL in the germline V gene. V lost 1 base, J lost 7 bases, and 16 bases lay in between. The CDR3 DNA follows: TGCGCCAGCAGCCAAGTACGGGGTAAATCGGTTGGCTACACCTTC. It translates to CASSQVRGKSVGYTF.

This rearrangement joins TRBV28 to TRBJ2-7; D might be TRBD1 (7 bases). Germline V CDR1 and CDR2: MDHEN, SYDVKM. The CDR3 has 13 amino acids. The V and J ends lost 3 bases and 3 bases respectively, with 9 bases between them. As DNA, the CDR3 is TGTGCCAGCAGTTTCAGGGGGGTCTACGAGCAGTACTTC. It translates to CASSFRGVYEQYF. The whole variable domain, remainder taken from reference TRBV28 and TRBJ2-7, is DVKVTQSSRYLVKRTGEKVFLECVQDMDHENMFWYRQDPGLGLRLIYFSYDVKMKEKGDIPEGYSVSREKKERFSLILESASTNQTSMYLCASSFRGVYEQYFGPGTRLTVT.

For the CDR3, the DNA is TGCAGCGTCCGGACAGGGGGCCCCCCTGAAGCTTTCTTT. Translating it yields CSVRTGGPPEAFF. The rearrangement links TRBV29-1 to TRBJ1-1; 11 bases are a match to TRBD1. The germline gives CDR1 SQVTM, CDR2 ANQGSEA. This CDR3 is 13 amino acids long. V shed 6 bases, J shed 6 bases, and the junction held 6 bases outside the gene matches.

This clone has only one observation. J is TRBJ2-5 and V is TRBV10-3, with 12 positions matching TRBD2. The J call may be incorrect, as the DNA end agrees better with TRBJ2-7. The length of the CDR3 is 16 residues. The germline CDR1 and CDR2 sequences are ENHRY and SYGVKD. CDR3 protein: CAISESGTSGRYEQYF. The CDR3 DNA follows: TGTGCCATCAGTGAGTCGGGGACTAGCGGGCGGTACGAGCAGTACTTC.